These T cell receptor beta chains were read from a single sample in a study of immune aging and cytomegalovirus after organ transplant. TCRdb re-analysed the single-cell sequencing reads in MiXCR, keeping a single row per CDR3 protein. The table includes roughly 23,000 distinct CDR3 sequences, about a third detected once. For these receptors, no antigen is known. Sequenced material: CMV peptide-activated CD4+ and CD8+ T cells sorted from blood, taken at five time points, pooled. Receptors originate from a female donor who had a heart transplant and CMV viremia. Each CDR3 is given without its conserved first and last residue. Fields, in order: V gene, clone size, CDR3 protein. The size of a clone is reported for some rows only, either as once, few or many, or as a class for expanded clones.

TRBV20-1	NA	SANSQGWYEQY
TRBV5-6	many	ASRWLAGDGELF
TRBV30	NA	AWSVLVDTQY
TRBV7-2	many	ASSLGQGRTEAF
TRBV12-3/TRBV12-4	NA	ASRRGAGGYEQF
TRBV2	few	ASTTNPGTEAF
TRBV3-1	few	ASSQVSTQGDTQY
TRBV7-2	many	ASSWDGDEQY
TRBV19	NA	ASRTSGVSQY
TRBV4-2	medium-sized	ASSQQGTTPTDTQY
TRBV30	NA	AWSVGYEQY
TRBV5-1	medium-sized	ASSRSGTRNTGELF
TRBV4-1	many	ASSLSGVDEQY
TRBV27	medium-sized	ASSLGQSNTEAF
TRBV29-1	NA	SVAGADTQY
TRBV5-1	NA	ASSLESGPYGYT
TRBV13	few	ASSPLSGVGNTIY
TRBV18	few	ASSPVQIVNTGELF
TRBV6-5	medium-sized	ASTTGSQELF
TRBV7-2	NA	ASNKLGRGSEQY
TRBV7-3	NA	ASSLGANTGAF
TRBV23-1	NA	ASTYRDYPYEQY
TRBV9	medium-sized	ASSVAPGTSSYEQY
TRBV28	NA	AGSLSVSLAPPD
TRBV2	once	ASGGFSGNTIY
TRBV20-1	NA	SAKRLLAGLQETQY
TRBV9	NA	ASSPHAKGQPSYEQY
TRBV20-1	few	SAPRGGVGSEQF
TRBV7-2	NA	ASRKRPSGTGYEQY
TRBV14	NA	ASSQSPGNSGELF
TRBV11-3	NA	ASSNRGHEQF
TRBV19	few	ASRIGGPMGSEQY
TRBV30	NA	AWSVYKDEQY
TRBV5-5	medium-sized	ASSSEEEKLF
TRBV11-2	few	ASSSGPTDTQY
TRBV7-9	NA	ASSRVGGQGNIQY
TRBV21-1	NA	ASSEVLVSSSYERY
TRBV11-2	NA	ASGLAGGYEQY
TRBV5-6	NA	ASSAGPGPPGH
TRBV7-9	NA	ASSKDENIQY
TRBV12-3/TRBV12-4	once	ASSFRSYSATIGYT
TRBV10-3	few	AITTGLAGGSNTGELF